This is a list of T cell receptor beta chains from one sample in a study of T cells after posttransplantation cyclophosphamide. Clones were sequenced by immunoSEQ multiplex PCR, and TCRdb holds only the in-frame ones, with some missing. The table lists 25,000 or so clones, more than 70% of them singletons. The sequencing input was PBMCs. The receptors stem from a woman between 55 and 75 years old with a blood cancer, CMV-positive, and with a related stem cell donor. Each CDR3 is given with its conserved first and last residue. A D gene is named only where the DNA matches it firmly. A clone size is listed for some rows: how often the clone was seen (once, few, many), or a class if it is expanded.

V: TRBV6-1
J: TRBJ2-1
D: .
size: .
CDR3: CAMGYQWLSYNEQFF
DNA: TGTGCCATGGGCTACCAGTGGCTGTCCTACAATGAGCAGTTCTTC

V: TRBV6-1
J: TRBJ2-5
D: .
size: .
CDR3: CASSESRGSWETQYF
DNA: TGTGCCAGCAGTGAAAGTAGGGGCTCATGGGAGACCCAGTACTTC

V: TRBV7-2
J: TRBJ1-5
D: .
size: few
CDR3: CASSLQGSNQPQHF
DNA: TGTGCCAGCAGCCTCCAGGGTAGCAATCAGCCCCAGCATTTT

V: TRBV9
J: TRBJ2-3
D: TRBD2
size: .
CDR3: CASSATSGPRMGDTQYF
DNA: TGTGCCAGCAGCGCGACTAGCGGACCCAGAATGGGAGATACGCAGTATTTT

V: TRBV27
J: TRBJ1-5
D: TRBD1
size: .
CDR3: CASRSGTGERQPQHF
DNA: TGTGCCAGCAGGTCCGGGACAGGGGAGCGTCAGCCCCAGCATTTT

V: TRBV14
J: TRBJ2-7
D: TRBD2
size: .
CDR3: CASSQVAGGSYEQYF
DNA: TGTGCCAGCAGCCAAGTAGCGGGAGGCTCCTACGAGCAGTACTTC

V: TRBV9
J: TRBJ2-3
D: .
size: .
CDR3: CASSVGPSGGSGDTQYF
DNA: TGTGCCAGCAGCGTAGGCCCAAGTGGGGGGAGTGGAGATACGCAGTATTTT

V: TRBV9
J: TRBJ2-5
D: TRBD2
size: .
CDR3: CASTRAPGLAGGETQYF
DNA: TGTGCCAGCACTAGAGCCCCCGGACTAGCGGGAGGAGAGACCCAGTACTTC

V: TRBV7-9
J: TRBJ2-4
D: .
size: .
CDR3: CASSLGAGLVKNIQYF
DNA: TGTGCCAGCAGCTTAGGGGCAGGCTTAGTCAAAAACATTCAGTACTTC

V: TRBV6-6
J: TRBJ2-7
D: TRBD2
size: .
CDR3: CASSYRKASGYEQYF
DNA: TGTGCCAGCAGTTATAGGAAGGCTAGCGGCTACGAGCAGTACTTC

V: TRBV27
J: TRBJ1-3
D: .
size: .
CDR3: CASSASRGNTIYF
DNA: TGTGCCAGCAGCGCGAGCCGGGGAAACACCATATATTTT

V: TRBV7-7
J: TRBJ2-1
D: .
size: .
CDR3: CASSSDEVAYNEQFF
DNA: TGTGCCAGCAGTTCCGATGAGGTGGCCTACAATGAGCAGTTCTTC

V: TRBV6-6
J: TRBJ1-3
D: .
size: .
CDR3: CASSPNPDRPGNTIYF
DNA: TGTGCCAGCAGTCCCAATCCGGACCGCCCAGGGAACACCATATATTTT

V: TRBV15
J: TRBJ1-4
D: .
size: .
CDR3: CATSTPQVRGEKLFF
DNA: TGTGCCACCAGCACCCCACAGGTGCGGGGGGAAAAACTGTTTTTT

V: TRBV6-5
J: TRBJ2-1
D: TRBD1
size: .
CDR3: CASSSWQGAGNEQFF
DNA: TGTGCCAGCAGTTCGTGGCAGGGGGCAGGTAATGAGCAGTTCTTC

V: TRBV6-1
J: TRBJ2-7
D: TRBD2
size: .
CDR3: CASRPGTSGSNEQYF
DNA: TGTGCCAGCAGACCCGGGACTAGCGGGAGTAACGAGCAGTACTTC

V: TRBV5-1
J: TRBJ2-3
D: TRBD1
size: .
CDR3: CASSLEPSGTGTDTQYF
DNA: TGCGCCAGCAGCTTGGAACCCTCCGGGACAGGGACAGATACGCAGTATTTT

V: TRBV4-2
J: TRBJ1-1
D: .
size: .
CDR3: CASSQDIRGAGTEAFF
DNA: TGTGCCAGCAGCCAAGATATACGGGGGGCAGGCACTGAAGCTTTCTTT

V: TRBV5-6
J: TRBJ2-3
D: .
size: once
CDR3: CASSTPGGTDTQYF
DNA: TGTGCCAGCTCTACCCCTGGGGGGACAGATACGCAGTATTTT

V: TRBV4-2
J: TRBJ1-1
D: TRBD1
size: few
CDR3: CASSQLDRGTEAFF
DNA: TGTGCCAGCAGCCAATTGGACAGGGGCACTGAAGCTTTCTTT

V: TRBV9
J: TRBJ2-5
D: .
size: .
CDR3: CASSVGAGNQETQYF
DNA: TGTGCCAGCAGCGTAGGGGCAGGCAATCAAGAGACCCAGTACTTC

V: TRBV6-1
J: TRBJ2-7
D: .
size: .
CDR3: CASGGLNSYEQYF
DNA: TGTGCCAGCGGGGGACTTAACTCCTACGAGCAGTACTTC

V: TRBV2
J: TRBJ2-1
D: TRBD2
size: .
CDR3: CASRLGTSGRRNEQFF
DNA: TGTGCCAGCAGGCTCGGGACTAGCGGGAGAAGGAATGAGCAGTTCTTC

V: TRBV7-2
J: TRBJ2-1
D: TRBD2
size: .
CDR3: CASSRPPGTSGASEQFF
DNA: TGTGCCAGCAGCCGACCCCCGGGGACTAGCGGGGCCTCAGAGCAGTTCTTC